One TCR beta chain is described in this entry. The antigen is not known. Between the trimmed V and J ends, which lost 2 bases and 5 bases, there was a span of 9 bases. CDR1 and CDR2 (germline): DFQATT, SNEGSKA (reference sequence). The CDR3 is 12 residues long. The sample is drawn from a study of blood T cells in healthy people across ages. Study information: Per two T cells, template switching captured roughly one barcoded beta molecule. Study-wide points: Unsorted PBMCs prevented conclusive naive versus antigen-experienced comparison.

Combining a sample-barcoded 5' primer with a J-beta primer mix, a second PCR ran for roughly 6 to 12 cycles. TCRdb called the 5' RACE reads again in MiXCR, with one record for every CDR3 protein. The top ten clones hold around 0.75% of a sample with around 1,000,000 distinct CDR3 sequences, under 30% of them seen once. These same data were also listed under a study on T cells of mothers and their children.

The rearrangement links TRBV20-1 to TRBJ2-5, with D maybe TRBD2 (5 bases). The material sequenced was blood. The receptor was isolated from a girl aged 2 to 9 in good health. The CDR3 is CSARTVAETQYF. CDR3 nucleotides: TGCAGTGCTAGAACCGTAGCGGAGACCCAGTACTTC.